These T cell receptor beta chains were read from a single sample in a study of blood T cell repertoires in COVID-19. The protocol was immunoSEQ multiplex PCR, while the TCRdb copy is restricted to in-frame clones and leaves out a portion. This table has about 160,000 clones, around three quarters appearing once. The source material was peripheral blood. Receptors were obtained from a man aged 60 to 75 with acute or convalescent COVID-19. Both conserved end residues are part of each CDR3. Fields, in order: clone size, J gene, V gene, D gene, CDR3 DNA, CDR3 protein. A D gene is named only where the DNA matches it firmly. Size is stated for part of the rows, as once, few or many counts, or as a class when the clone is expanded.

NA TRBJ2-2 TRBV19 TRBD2 TGTGCCAGTAGTGCCCCTAGCGGGGGGCCGAACACCGGGGAGCTGTTTTTT CASSAPSGGPNTGELFF
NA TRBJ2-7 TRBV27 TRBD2 TGTGCCAGCAGCTGGACTAGCGGGTACGAGCAGTACTTC CASSWTSGYEQYF
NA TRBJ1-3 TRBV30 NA TGTGCCTGGAGTGACCCGAGAGGCTTCTCTGGAAACACCATATATTTT CAWSDPRGFSGNTIYF
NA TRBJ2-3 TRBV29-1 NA TGCAGCGTGGGGGCGGGGGTGAACCCCGGAGATACGCAGTATTTT CSVGAGVNPGDTQYF
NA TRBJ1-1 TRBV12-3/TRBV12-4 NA TGTGCCAGCAGCGGGATAGTGAACACTGAAGCTTTCTTT CASSGIVNTEAFF
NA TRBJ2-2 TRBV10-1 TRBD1 TGCGCCAGCAGTGAGACAGGGGGCACCGGGGAGCTGTTTTTT CASSETGGTGELFF
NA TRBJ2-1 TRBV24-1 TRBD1 TGTGCCACCCAAGAACAGGGGGATAATGAGCAGTTCTTC CATQEQGDNEQFF
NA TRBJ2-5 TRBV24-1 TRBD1 TGTGCCACCAGTGATTTTCGGACGGTCGAGGGGGCAGAGACCCAGTACTTC CATSDFRTVEGAETQYF
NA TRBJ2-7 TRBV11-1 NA TGTGCCAGCAGCTTAGTCCAGGGTAGATACGAGCAGTACTTC CASSLVQGRYEQYF
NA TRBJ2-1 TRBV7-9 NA TGTGCCAGCAGCTTACGGGGGGCCAACAATGAGCAGTTCTTC CASSLRGANNEQFF
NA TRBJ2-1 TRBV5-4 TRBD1 TGTGCCAGCAGCTTGGGGGACAGGGCTGAGCAGTTCTTC CASSLGDRAEQFF
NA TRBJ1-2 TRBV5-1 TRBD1 TGCGCCAGCAGCCCGGGACAGGGGAATGGCTACACCTTC CASSPGQGNGYTF
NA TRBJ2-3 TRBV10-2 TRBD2 TGCGCCAGCAGTGCCGGACTAGCGGGGGCCACAGATACGCAGTATTTT CASSAGLAGATDTQYF
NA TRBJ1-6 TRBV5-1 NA TGCGCCAGCAGCTTGGTACCTTCCTACTATAATTCACCCCTCCACTTT CASSLVPSYYNSPLHF
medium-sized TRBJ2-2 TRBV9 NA TGTGCCAGCAGCGTAGCTGACACCGGGGAGCTGTTTTTT CASSVADTGELFF
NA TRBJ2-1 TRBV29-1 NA TGCAGCGTTGAAGGGGGACTTTACAATGAGCAGTTCTTC CSVEGGLYNEQFF
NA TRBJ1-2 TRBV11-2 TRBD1 TGTGCCAGCAGCTTAAGGACAGGACCCTATGGCTACACCTTC CASSLRTGPYGYTF
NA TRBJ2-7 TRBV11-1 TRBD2 TGTGCCAGCAGCGGTACTAGCGGGGGGCCCTACGAGCAGTACTTC CASSGTSGGPYEQYF
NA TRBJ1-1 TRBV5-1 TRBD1 TGCGCCAGCAGCGCCCCCCAACAGGGGCCCACTGAAGCTTTCTTT CASSAPQQGPTEAFF
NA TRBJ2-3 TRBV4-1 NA TGCGCCAGCAGCCAAGTAAAGCAATCAGATACGCAGTATTTT CASSQVKQSDTQYF
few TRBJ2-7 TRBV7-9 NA TGTGCCAGCAGCACCGACAGGCCATACGAGCAGTACTTC CASSTDRPYEQYF
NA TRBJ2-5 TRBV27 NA TGTGCCAGCAGTTTATCACCCAGGGAGACCCAGTACTTC CASSLSPRETQYF
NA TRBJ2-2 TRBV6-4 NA TGTGCCAGCAGTGTGCAGGGGTCGGCTGGGGAGCTGTTTTTT CASSVQGSAGELFF
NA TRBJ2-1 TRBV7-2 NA TGTGCCAGCAGCCATTACACAGCAGTCAATGAGCAGTTCTTC CASSHYTAVNEQFF
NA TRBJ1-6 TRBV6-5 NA TGTGCCAGCAGTTATCGAGGTGGGGGGACGGATTCACCCCTCCACTTT CASSYRGGGTDSPLHF
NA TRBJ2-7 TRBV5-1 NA TGCGCCAGCAGCTTGGAGGGGGTAGAGCAGTACTTC CASSLEGVEQYF
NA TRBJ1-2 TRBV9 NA TGTGCCAGCAGCCCCGACAGGCCGCCCTATGGCTACACCTTC CASSPDRPPYGYTF
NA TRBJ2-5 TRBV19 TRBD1 TGTGCCAGTAGCGGGACAGGGGCGGGGGAGACCCAGTACTTC CASSGTGAGETQYF
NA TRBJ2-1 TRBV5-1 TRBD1 TGCGCCAGCAGCCCAGACAGGGAAAGGGGTGAGCAGTTCTTC CASSPDRERGEQFF
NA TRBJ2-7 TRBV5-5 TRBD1 TGTGCCAGCAGCCGGGGACAGGGCTCCTACGAGCAGTACTTC CASSRGQGSYEQYF
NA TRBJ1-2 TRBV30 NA TGTGCCTGGACCAGGGGAGCTAACTATGGCTACACCTTC CAWTRGANYGYTF
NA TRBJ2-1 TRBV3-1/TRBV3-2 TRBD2 TGTGCCAGCAGCCAAGAGGGACGGGGGGGGAATGAGCAGTTCTTC CASSQEGRGGNEQFF
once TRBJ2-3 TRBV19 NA TGTGCCAGTAGTGGGCGGGGCGTCTTCACAGATACGCAGTATTTT CASSGRGVFTDTQYF
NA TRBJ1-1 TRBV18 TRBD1 TGTGCCAGCTCACCACGCAACAGGGGCACCACTGAAGCTTTCTTT CASSPRNRGTTEAFF
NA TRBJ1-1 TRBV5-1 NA TGCGCCAGCAGCTTGGTCCGGCGGGGCACTGAAGCTTTCTTT CASSLVRRGTEAFF
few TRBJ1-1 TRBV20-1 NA TGCAGTGCTAGTCGGGGGAACACTGAAGCTTTCTTT CSASRGNTEAFF
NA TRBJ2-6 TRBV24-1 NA TGTGCCACCAGTGCCCTTGGGGCCTCTGGGGCCAACGTCCTGACTTTC CATSALGASGANVLTF
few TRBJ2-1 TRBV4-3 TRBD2 TGCGCCAGCAGCCAAACTAGCGGGGGGAACTACAATGAGCAGTTCTTC CASSQTSGGNYNEQFF
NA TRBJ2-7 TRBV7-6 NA TGTGCCAGCAGCTTAATCGCGGGGAGCTCCTACGAGCAGTACTTC CASSLIAGSSYEQYF
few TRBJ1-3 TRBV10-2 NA TGCGCCAGCAGTGAGTGGAGAAGCTCTGGAAACACCATATATTTT CASSEWRSSGNTIYF